The 13 T cell receptor beta chains in this list originate from one sample, sequenced in a study of T-cell reconstitution after alpha-beta-depleted transplantation in children. Molecular barcoding with unique molecular identifiers was used for the TCRbeta library. MiXCR, applied by TCRdb to the PCR reads, yields one record per CDR3 protein. The table has 610,000 or so distinct CDR3 sequences, over 25% seen once. The sequencing here drew on PBMCs, taken before TCRalphabeta/CD19-depleted stem cell transplant. All receptors derive from a boy younger than two with Wiskott-Aldrich syndrome, due to receive a stem cell transplant.

Only a few counts were recorded for this clonotype. The CDR3 nucleotides read TGTGCCAGCAGCCCGTCCGGGACTAGAGGAGAGACCCAGTACTTC. Its translation: CASSPSGTRGETQYF. The chain has TRBV3-1 and TRBJ2-5, with TRBD2 identical over 8 bases. The CDR3 length is 15 residues. Looked up from germline, CDR1 is LGHDT and CDR2 is YNNKEL (reference sequence). V shed 4 bases and J 4 bases; nucleotides not matched to a gene: 8.

This clonotype showed up just a few times. This chain links TRBV10-3 with TRBJ2-2; no reliable D call. The V end lost 3 bases, the J end lost 6 bases, and 8 bases lay between the germline ends. Germline V CDR1 and CDR2: ENHRY, SYGVKD. The CDR3 is 13 residues long. This chain's CDR3 is CAISDFLAGELFF. The CDR3 nucleotides are TGTGCCATCAGTGATTTCCTAGCCGGGGAGCTGTTTTTT.

The gene calls are TRBV5-6 and TRBJ1-2; D is possibly TRBD1 (5 bases). Germline V gene lookup returns CDR1 SGHDT and CDR2 YYEEEE. V dropped 4 bases and J dropped 2 bases, with 18 bases sitting between them. CDR3 size: 16 residues. CDR3 protein: CASSPPWGRENYGYTF. As DNA, the CDR3 is TGTGCCAGCAGCCCTCCTTGGGGCAGGGAGAACTATGGCTACACCTTC.

The chain combines TRBV2 with TRBJ2-1, with D possibly being TRBD1 (5 bases). V was pared by 5 bases and J by 4 bases, with 15 bases between. This CDR3 region has 15 residues. Germline CDR1 and CDR2: SNHLY and FYNNEI. CDR3: CASSPVGHRYNEQFF. The CDR3 bases are TGTGCCAGCAGTCCGGTAGGACACCGATACAATGAGCAGTTCTTC.

V is TRBV10-3 and J is TRBJ2-7; TRBD2 matches at 7 bases. Germline V gene data show CDR1 as ENHRY and CDR2 as SYGVKD. Trimming removed 4 bases from V and 3 bases from J; junction bases left unmatched: 9. CDR3 size: 15 residues. This CDR3 reads CAISGFSGANYEQYF. CDR3 bases: TGTGCCATCAGTGGTTTCAGCGGGGCCAACTACGAGCAGTACTTC.

This clonotype has a handful of counts. This chain links TRBV27 with TRBJ2-1, with TRBD2 identical over 10 bases. V shed 5 bases, J shed 6 bases, and the junction held 10 bases outside the gene matches. The length of the CDR3 is 16 residues. Germline CDR1 and CDR2: MNHEY and SMNVEV (reference sequence). CDR3: CASSGLRTSGFNEQFF. For the CDR3, the DNA is TGTGCCAGCAGTGGACTCAGGACTAGCGGATTCAATGAGCAGTTCTTC.

This clonotype was counted a few times. This chain's CDR3 is CASSLVSETQYF. The CDR3 nucleotides read TGCGCCAGCAGCTTGGTATCGGAGACCCAGTACTTC. The chain is built from TRBV5-1 and TRBJ2-5; D unclear. Trimming took off 0 bases at V and 5 bases at J, with 5 bases between the two ends. The CDR3 contains 12 residues. The V gene's germline CDR1 is SGHRS and CDR2 YFSETQ.

This clonotype was detected only a few times. The rearrangement uses TRBV20-1 and TRBJ2-5; TRBD2 matches at 8 bases. After removal of 0 bases from V and 4 bases from J, the junction contained 7 bases not matched to a gene. The CDR3 covers 15 residues. Germline lookup yields CDR1 DFQATT and CDR2 SNEGSKA (reference sequence). CDR3 sequence (DNA): TGCAGTGCTAGAGATCATCAGACTAGCGTAGAGACCCAGTACTTC. Translation gives CSARDHQTSVETQYF.

This clonotype was found a few times. The DNA of the CDR3 is TGCGCCAGCAGCTTGGCTCCTACAGGGCCGAACACCGGGGAGCTGTTTTTT. This sequence encodes CASSLAPTGPNTGELFF. The chain joins TRBV5-1 to TRBJ2-2; a weak D match, TRBD1 (6 bases). The germline V and J ends were trimmed by 0 bases and 0 bases, with 12 bases remaining between them. CDR1 and CDR2 (germline): SGHRS, YFSETQ. This CDR3 is built from 17 residues.

V and J are TRBV5-1 and TRBJ2-3, with 8 bases aligning to TRBD2. The V and J ends lost 4 bases and 4 bases, in that order; junction bases with no gene match: 11. The CDR3 sequence is 16 residues long. The germline gives CDR1 SGHRS, CDR2 YFSETQ. Here the CDR3 DNA reads TGCGCCAGCAGCATCTCCAGCGGGAGAGGGGCAGATACGCAGTATTTT. Encoded protein: CASSISSGRGADTQYF.

This clonotype was observed a few times. V usage is TRBV29-1 and J usage is TRBJ1-2; D is undetermined. V dropped 0 bases and J dropped 1 base, with 3 bases sitting between them. This CDR3 has 12 residues. Germline V lookup: CDR1 SQVTM, CDR2 ANQGSEA. The CDR3: CSVEEYNYGYTF. The CDR3, as DNA: TGCAGCGTTGAAGAGTATAACTATGGCTACACCTTC.

The chain employs TRBV2 and TRBJ2-1, with 13 bases identical to TRBD2. Germline CDR1 and CDR2: SNHLY and FYNNEI. CDR3 length: 15 residues. Unmatched junction bases numbered 2, after V lost 0 bases and J lost 9 bases. The CDR3, as DNA: TGTGCCAGCAGTGAAGCGGGACTAGCGGGAAGTGAGCAGTTCTTC. Translation: CASSEAGLAGSEQFF.

V gene TRBV24-1 combines with J gene TRBJ2-3, with 8 bases lining up with TRBD1. Germline lookup yields CDR1 KGHDR and CDR2 SFDVKD. With 4 bases clipped from V and 3 bases from J, the junction kept 5 bases outside the gene matches. The CDR3 is 15 residues long. DNA of the CDR3: TGTGCCACCAGTGAGAGGACAGGGAATACAGATACGCAGTATTTT. Amino acid sequence: CATSERTGNTDTQYF.